Included here is one T cell receptor (beta chain) sequence, with context. This entry belongs to a study of blood T cell repertoires in COVID-19. CDR1 and CDR2 from the germline V gene are SNHLY and FYNNEI. Trimming at V came to 1 base and at J to 7 bases, leaving 12 bases not matched to a gene. The CDR3 runs to 18 residues. The data were produced by immunoSEQ multiplex PCR, yet TCRdb's version contains in-frame clones alone and is incomplete. Found here are 200,000 to 250,000 clones, about nine tenths of them singletons; the top ten hold about 5%. The sample taken for sequencing was peripheral blood. The chain employs TRBV2 and TRBJ1-6; 8 bases line up with TRBD1. The sequence was collected from a woman in her thirties or forties with acute or convalescent COVID-19. The CDR3 reads CASSEDRGLILGNSPLHF. CDR3 coding DNA: TGTGCCAGCAGTGAAGACAGGGGGTTGATTTTGGGGAATTCACCCCTCCACTTT.